This T cell receptor (beta chain) was recorded in a study of cytomegalovirus exposure and HLA in healthy donors. Notes on the study in general: The study found most TCR sequences rare, yet found some public TCRs in many donors.

A word on this clone: Its target is unknown.

60 Vbeta and 13 Jbeta primers were used in PCR. Clones were read by immunoSEQ multiplex PCR, and TCRdb kept only the in-frame ones, dropping some. The table records under 200,000 clones, less than 75% of them present only once. Germline values: CDR1 MNHNS, CDR2 SASEGT. CDR3 length equals 14 residues. Trimming took 6 bases from V and 3 from J; bases not matched to a gene: 4. Material: PBMCs. This receptor was taken from a girl aged 10-17 years in good health and CMV-seronegative. V is TRBV6-1 and J is TRBJ1-4, with TRBD1 matching 7 bases. The CDR3 protein is CASSRQGSNEKLFF. CDR3 DNA sequence: TGTGCCAGCAGCAGACAGGGATCTAATGAAAAACTGTTTTTT.